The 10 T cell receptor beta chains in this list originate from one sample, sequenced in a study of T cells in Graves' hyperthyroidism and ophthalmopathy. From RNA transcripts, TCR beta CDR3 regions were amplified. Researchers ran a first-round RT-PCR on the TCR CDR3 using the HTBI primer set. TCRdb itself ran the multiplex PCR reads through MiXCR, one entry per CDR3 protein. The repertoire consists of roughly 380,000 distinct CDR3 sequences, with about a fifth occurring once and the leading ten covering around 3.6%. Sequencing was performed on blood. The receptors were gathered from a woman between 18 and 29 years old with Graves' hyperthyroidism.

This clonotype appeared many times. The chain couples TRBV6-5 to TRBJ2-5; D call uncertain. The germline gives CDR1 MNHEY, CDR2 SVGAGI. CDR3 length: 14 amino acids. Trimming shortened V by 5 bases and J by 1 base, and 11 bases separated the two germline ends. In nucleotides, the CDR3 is TGTGCCAGCAGTCAGGATCTCGGCCAAGAGACCCAGTACTTC. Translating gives CASSQDLGQETQYF.

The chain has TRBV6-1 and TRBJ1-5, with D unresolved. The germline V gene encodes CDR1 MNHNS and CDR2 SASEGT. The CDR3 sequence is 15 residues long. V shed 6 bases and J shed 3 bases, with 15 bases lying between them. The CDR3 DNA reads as TGTGCCAGCAGGTCGGAGTTGGGAGCCAATCAGCCCCAGCATTTT. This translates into CASRSELGANQPQHF.

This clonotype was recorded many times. The CDR3: CASSPSSGTGNQPQHF. The CDR3 region has the DNA TGTGCCAGCAGTCCATCGTCCGGGACCGGCAATCAGCCCCAGCATTTT. The chain links TRBV12-3 or TRBV12-4 to TRBJ1-5, with a possible D match to TRBD1 (5 bases). The ends were cut back, 5 bases at V and 2 bases at J, with 16 bases in the middle. This CDR3 has 16 residues.

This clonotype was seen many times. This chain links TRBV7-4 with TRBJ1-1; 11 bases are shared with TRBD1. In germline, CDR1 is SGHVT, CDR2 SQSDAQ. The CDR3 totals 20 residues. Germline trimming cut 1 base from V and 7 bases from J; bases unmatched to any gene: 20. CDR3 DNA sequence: TGTGCCAGCAGCTTAGGACGTCGTGGGGGGACAGGGGGATCGCGGGGTGAAGCTTTCTTT. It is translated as CASSLGRRGGTGGSRGEAFF. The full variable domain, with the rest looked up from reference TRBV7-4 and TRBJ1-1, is GAGVSQSPRYKVAKRGRDVALRCDSISGHVTLYWYRQTLGQGSEVLTYSQSDAQRDKSGRPSGRFSAERPERSVSTLKIQRTEQGDSAVYLCASSLGRRGGTGGSRGEAFFGQGTRLTVV.

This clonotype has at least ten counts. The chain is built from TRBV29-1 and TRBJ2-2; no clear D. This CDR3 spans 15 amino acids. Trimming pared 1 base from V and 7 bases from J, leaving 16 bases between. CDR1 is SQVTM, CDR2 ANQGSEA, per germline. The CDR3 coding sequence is TGCAGCGTTGAAGTTGCCAGGTGGTCGGGCGGGGAGCTGTTTTTT. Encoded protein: CSVEVARWSGGELFF.

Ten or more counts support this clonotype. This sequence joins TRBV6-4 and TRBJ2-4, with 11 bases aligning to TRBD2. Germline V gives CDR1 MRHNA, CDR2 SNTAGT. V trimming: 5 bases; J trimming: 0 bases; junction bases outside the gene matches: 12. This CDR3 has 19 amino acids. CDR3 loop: CASSPRLAGTSLAKNIQYF. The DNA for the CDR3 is TGTGCCAGCAGTCCACGACTAGCGGGGACCTCTTTAGCCAAAAACATTCAGTACTTC.

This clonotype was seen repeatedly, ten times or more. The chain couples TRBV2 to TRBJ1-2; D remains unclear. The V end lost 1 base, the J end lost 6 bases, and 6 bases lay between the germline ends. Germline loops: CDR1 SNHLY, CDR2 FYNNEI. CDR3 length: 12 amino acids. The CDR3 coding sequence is TGTGCCAGCAGTGAAGACCTGGATGGCTACACCTTC. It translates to CASSEDLDGYTF.

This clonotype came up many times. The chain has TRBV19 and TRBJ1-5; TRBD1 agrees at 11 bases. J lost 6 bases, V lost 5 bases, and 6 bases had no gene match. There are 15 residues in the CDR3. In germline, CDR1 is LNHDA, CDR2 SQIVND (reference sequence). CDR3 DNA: TGTGCCAGTAGTCCCAGGACAGGGGGCTCTCAGCCCCAGCATTTT. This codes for CASSPRTGGSQPQHF.

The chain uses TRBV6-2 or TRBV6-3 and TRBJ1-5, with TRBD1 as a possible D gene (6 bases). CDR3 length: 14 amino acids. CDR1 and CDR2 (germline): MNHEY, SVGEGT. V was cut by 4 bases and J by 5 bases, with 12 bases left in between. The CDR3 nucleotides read TGTGCCAGCAGTTGGTGGGGGGCACATCAGCCCCAGCATTTT. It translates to CASSWWGAHQPQHF.

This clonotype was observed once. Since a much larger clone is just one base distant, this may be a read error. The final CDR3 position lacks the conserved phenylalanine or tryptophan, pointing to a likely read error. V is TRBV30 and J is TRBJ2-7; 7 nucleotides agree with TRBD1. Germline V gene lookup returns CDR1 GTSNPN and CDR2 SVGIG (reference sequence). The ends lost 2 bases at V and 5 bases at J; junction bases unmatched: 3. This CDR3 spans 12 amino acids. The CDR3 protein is CAWSRTGHEQYL. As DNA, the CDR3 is TGTGCCTGGAGTCGGACAGGCCACGAGCAGTACTTG.